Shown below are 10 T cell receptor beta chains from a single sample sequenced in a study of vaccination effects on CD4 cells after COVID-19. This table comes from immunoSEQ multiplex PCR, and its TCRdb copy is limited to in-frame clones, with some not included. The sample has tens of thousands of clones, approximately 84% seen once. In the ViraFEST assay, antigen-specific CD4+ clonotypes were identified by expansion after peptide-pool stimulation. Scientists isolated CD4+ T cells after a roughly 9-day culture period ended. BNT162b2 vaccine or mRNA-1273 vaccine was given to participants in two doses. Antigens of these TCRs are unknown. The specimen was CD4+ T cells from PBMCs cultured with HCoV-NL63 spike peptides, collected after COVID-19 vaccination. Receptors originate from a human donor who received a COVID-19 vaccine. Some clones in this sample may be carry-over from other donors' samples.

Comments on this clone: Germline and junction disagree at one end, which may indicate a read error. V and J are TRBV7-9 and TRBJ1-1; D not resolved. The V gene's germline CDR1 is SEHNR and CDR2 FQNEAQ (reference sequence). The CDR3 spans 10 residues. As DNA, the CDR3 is TGTGCCAGCAGCGCCATCAGCTTATTTTTT. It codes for CASSAISLFF.

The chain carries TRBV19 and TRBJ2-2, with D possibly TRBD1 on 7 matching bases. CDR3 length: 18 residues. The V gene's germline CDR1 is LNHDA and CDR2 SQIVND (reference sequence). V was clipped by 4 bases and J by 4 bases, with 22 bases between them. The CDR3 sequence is CASSKKGRGVAITGELFF. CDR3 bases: TGTGCCAGTAGTAAAAAGGGCAGGGGGGTAGCGATCACCGGGGAGCTGTTTTTT.

CDR3 nucleotides: TGTGCCAGCAGCTTTGACAGGGGGACCGAAAAACTGTTTTTT. Amino acids: CASSFDRGTEKLFF. The chain links TRBV7-2 to TRBJ1-4, with 9 bases fitting TRBD1. Germline V CDR1 and CDR2: SGHTA, FQGNSA. The CDR3 consists of 14 residues. The V gene end was trimmed by 3 bases and the J gene end by 8 bases; junction bases not matched to a gene: 4.

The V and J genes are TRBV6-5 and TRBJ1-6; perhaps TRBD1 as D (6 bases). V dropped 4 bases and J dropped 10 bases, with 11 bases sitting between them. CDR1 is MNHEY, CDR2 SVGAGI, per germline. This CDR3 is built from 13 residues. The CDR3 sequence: CASSLGANSPLHF. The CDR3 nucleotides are TGTGCCAGCAGTTTGGGGGCAAACTCACCCCTCCACTTT.

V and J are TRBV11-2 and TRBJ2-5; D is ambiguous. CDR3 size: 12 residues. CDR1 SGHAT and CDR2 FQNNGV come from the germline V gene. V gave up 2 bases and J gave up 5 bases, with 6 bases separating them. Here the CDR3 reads CASSLIGETQYF. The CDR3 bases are TGTGCCAGCAGCTTAATTGGGGAGACCCAGTACTTC. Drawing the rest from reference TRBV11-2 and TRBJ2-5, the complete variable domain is EAGVAQSPRYKIIEKRQSVAFWCNPISGHATLYWYQQILGQGPKLLIQFQNNGVVDDSQLPKDRFSAERLKGVDSTLKIQPAKLEDSAVYLCASSLIGETQYFGPGTRLLVL.

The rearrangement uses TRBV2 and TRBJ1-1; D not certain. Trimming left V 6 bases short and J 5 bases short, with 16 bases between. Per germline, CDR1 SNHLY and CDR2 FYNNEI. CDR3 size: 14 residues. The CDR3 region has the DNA TGTGCCAGCAGCAGCTCAGCCTCTGGGACTGAAGCTTTCTTT. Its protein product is CASSSSASGTEAFF.

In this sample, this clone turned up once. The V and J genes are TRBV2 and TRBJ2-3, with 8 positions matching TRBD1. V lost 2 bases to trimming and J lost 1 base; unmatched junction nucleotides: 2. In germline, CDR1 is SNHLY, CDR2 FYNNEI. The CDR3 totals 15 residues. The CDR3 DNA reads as TGTGCCAGCAGTGAACAGACAGGGGGCACAGATACGCAGTATTTT. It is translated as CASSEQTGGTDTQYF.

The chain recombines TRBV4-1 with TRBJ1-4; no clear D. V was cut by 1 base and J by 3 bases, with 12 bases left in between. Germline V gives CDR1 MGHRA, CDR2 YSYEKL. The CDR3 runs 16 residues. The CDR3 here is CASSQVVTGANEKLFF. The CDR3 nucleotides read TGCGCCAGCAGCCAAGTGGTTACTGGGGCTAATGAAAAACTGTTTTTT.

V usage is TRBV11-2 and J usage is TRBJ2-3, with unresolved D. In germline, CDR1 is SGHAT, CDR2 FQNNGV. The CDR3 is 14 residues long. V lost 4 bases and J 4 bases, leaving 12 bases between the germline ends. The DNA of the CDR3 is TGTGCCAGCAGCTCCCAGCGCCTATCAGATACGCAGTATTTT. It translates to CASSSQRLSDTQYF.

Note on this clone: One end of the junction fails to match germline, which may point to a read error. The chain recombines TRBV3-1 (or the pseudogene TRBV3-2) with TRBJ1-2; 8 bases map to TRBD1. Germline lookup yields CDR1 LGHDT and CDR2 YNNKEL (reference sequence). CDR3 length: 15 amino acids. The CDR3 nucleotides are TGTGCCAGCAGACACCGTGGACAGGGACCCTATGGGTACACCTTC. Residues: CASRHRGQGPYGYTF.